This T cell receptor beta chain was recovered during a study of CXCR3-negative and CXCR3-positive naive CD8 T cells. General study findings and limits: Hydrophobicity of TRB CDR3s was greater in CXCR3-positive naive cells than in CXCR3-negative naive cells. In both naive subsets diversity was comparably high, whereas memory CD8+ cells showed much lower diversity.

On this clonotype: Its antigen is as yet unknown.

Germline V gives CDR1 SGHAT, CDR2 FQNNGV. The CDR3 length is 13 residues. The libraries of TRB cDNA were prepared using 5' RACE with UMI labels. TCRdb reprocessed the 5' RACE reads, with one entry per CDR3 protein and no DNA. The table lists 55,000 to 65,000 distinct CDR3 sequences. This clonotype originated in a human donor in good health. Some clones in this sample may be carry-over from other donors' samples. Sequences were obtained from naive CXCR3+ CD8+ T cells from blood. Subset: CD45RO-CCR7+CD27+CD95- naive CD8+ T cells expressing CXCR3 (TNR3+). The genes are TRBV11-2 and TRBJ2-5. CDR3 residues: CASSLEIQETQYF.